Listed below are T cell receptor beta chains from one sample, sequenced in a study of neurological immune-mediated disorders. Each CDR3 protein is one row after TCRdb ran MiXCR on the 5' RACE reads. The table has under 40,000 distinct CDR3 sequences, roughly an eighth seen once. The specimen was PBMCs. These receptors came from a woman aged 40 to 49 in good health. CDR3s include the opening cysteine and the closing phenylalanine or tryptophan. Each record gives: clone size, J gene, D gene, V gene, CDR3 protein, CDR3 DNA. A D gene is named only where the DNA matches it firmly. Some rows mark clone size as missing; the rest say once, few, many or name a class of expanded clone.

many TRBJ2-3 - TRBV5-1 CASTESSTDTQYF TGCGCCAGTACTGAGTCTAGCACAGATACGCAGTATTTT
many TRBJ2-6 - TRBV6-6 CATNPRNSGANVLTF TGTGCCACTAACCCTAGGAATTCTGGGGCCAACGTCCTGACTTTC
many TRBJ2-5 - TRBV2 CATSDTLYQETQYF TGTGCCACCTCGGACACGTTGTACCAAGAGACCCAGTACTTC
many TRBJ1-5 - TRBV10-3 CAISDIPNQPQHF TGTGCCATCAGTGATATCCCCAATCAGCCCCAGCATTTT
many TRBJ2-7 - TRBV20-1 CSAWDDKSYEQYF TGCAGTGCTTGGGACGACAAGTCCTACGAGCAGTACTTC
many TRBJ2-5 - TRBV7-2 CASSKFLTGSTERETQYF TGTGCCAGCAGCAAATTCCTCACCGGGTCTACGGAGCGCGAGACCCAGTACTTC
many TRBJ2-7 - TRBV20-1 CSARLALTGYEQYF TGCAGTGCTAGATTAGCCCTAACTGGTTACGAGCAGTACTTC
many TRBJ2-1 - TRBV12-3/TRBV12-4 CASSFSGQYYNEQFF TGTGCCAGCAGTTTTTCCGGACAATATTACAATGAGCAGTTCTTC
many TRBJ1-5 TRBD1 TRBV20-1 CSAFDRDDQPQHF TGCAGTGCTTTTGACAGGGATGATCAGCCCCAGCATTTT
many TRBJ2-5 - TRBV29-1 CSVFRLETQYF TGCAGCGTTTTCCGGTTAGAGACCCAGTACTTC
many TRBJ2-5 TRBD1 TRBV20-1 CSAGDRGLETQYF TGCAGTGCTGGGGACAGGGGGCTGGAGACCCAGTACTTC
many TRBJ2-3 TRBD2 TRBV6-5 CASSYSAGGADTQYF TGTGCCAGCAGTTACTCGGCGGGAGGGGCAGATACGCAGTATTTT
- TRBJ1-6 TRBD1 TRBV6-1 CASSPTGTYSPLHF TGTGCCAGCAGCCCGACAGGGACCTATTCACCCCTCCACTTT
many TRBJ2-3 TRBD2 TRBV12-3/TRBV12-4 CASSQAGGAASTQYF TGTGCCAGCAGCCAGGCGGGGGGGGCGGCCTCCACGCAGTATTTT
many TRBJ2-1 TRBD2 TRBV14 CASSLLAGGLGEQFF TGTGCCAGCAGCCTTCTAGCGGGGGGCCTGGGTGAGCAGTTCTTC
many TRBJ2-5 TRBD2 TRBV20-1 CSALSGGRETQYF TGCAGTGCCCTGAGCGGGGGCCGGGAGACCCAGTACTTC
- TRBJ1-1 - TRBV18 CASSPGGRGTEAFF TGTGCCAGCTCACCCGGGGGACGGGGCACTGAAGCTTTCTTT
- TRBJ2-7 - TRBV4-1 CASSPRTGTPYEQYF TGCGCCAGCAGCCCTAGAACCGGGACCCCGTACGAGCAGTACTTC
- TRBJ2-3 TRBD2 TRBV5-1 CASSLAGGRYTQYF TGCGCCAGCAGCTTAGCGGGAGGGCGATATACGCAGTATTTC
once TRBJ2-7 - TRBV5-6 CVSSATLYEQYF TGTGTCAGCAGCGCCACCCTCTACGAGCAGTACTTC
many TRBJ1-3 - TRBV10-3 CAISDLSTGGSGNTIYF TGTGCCATCAGTGACCTTAGCACGGGGGGCTCTGGAAACACCATATATTTT
many TRBJ2-7 - TRBV20-1 CSAPPQGEVNEQYF TGCAGTGCTCCTCCGCAGGGGGAGGTAAACGAGCAGTACTTC
many TRBJ2-3 - TRBV5-1 CASSSGDSMSTDTQYF TGCGCCAGCAGCTCGGGGGATAGCATGAGCACAGATACGCAGTATTTT
many TRBJ1-2 - TRBV7-9 CASSLAQGFNYGYTF TGTGCCAGCAGCTTAGCGCAAGGTTTCAACTATGGCTACACCTTC
many TRBJ1-1 - TRBV20-1 CSAIRGGTVNTEAFF TGCAGTGCTATCCGCGGCGGGACGGTGAACACTGAAGCTTTCTTT
- TRBJ1-1 - TRBV11-3 CASSLAESTEAFF TGTGCCAGCAGCCTAGCAGAAAGCACTGAAGCTTTCTTT
many TRBJ2-2 TRBD1 TRBV10-3 CAINGGGGQGAIRTGELFF TGTGCCATCAACGGAGGTGGGGGACAGGGGGCGATCAGGACCGGGGAGCTGTTTTTT
many TRBJ1-2 - TRBV30 CAWSVIPGRSGYTF TGTGCCTGGAGTGTCATACCAGGGCGGAGTGGCTACACCTTC